Below, 26 T cell receptor beta chains from the same sample are listed, as sequenced in a study of cytomegalovirus exposure and HLA in healthy donors. Primers: 60 Vbeta forward and 13 Jbeta reverse. Assay: immunoSEQ multiplex PCR; the TCRdb copy retains only in-frame clones and omits some. This sample has 150,000 to 200,000 clones; 84% occur once, and the top ten carry around 1%. Sequenced input: PBMCs. All receptors derive from a young man in good health and CMV-seronegative.

This clone was seen a few times. The chain joins TRBV5-1 to TRBJ1-2; 9 bases are a match to TRBD1. V trimming: 3 bases; J trimming: 8 bases; junction bases outside the gene matches: 14. This CDR3 contains 16 residues. The germline gives CDR1 SGHRS, CDR2 YFSETQ. CDR3 loop: CASSSSGTGTLGGYTF. CDR3 DNA sequence: TGCGCCAGCAGCTCATCCGGGACAGGGACGCTTGGCGGCTACACCTTC.

The rearrangement uses TRBV23-1 and TRBJ2-7; 9 positions match TRBD1. TRBV23-1 has ORF status, its function being uncertain. The CDR3 consists of 16 residues. Trimming removed 4 bases from V and 3 bases from J; junction bases left unmatched: 10. The DNA of the CDR3 is TGCGCCAGCAGTCGCCCCGTTGGGGACAGGGACTACGAGCAGTACTTC. Amino acid sequence: CASSRPVGDRDYEQYF.

The chain recombines TRBV29-1 with TRBJ2-7; tentatively, D is TRBD2 (5 bases). The CDR3 covers 13 residues. V lost 3 bases and J 5 bases, leaving 14 bases between the germline ends. Germline V CDR1 and CDR2: SQVTM, ANQGSEA. CDR3: CSVDEGVNNEQYF. The DNA of the CDR3 is TGCAGCGTTGATGAGGGTGTCAATAACGAGCAGTACTTC.

The chain has TRBV5-1 and TRBJ2-1; TRBD1 agrees at 10 bases. The CDR3 is made up of 16 amino acids. Per germline, CDR1 SGHRS and CDR2 YFSETQ. Trimming removed 5 bases from V and 2 bases from J; junction bases left unmatched: 7. In DNA, the CDR3 is TGCGCCAGCAGGCCCGGGACAGGGGTCCCCTACAATGAGCAGTTCTTC. Encoded protein: CASRPGTGVPYNEQFF.

The chain has TRBV2 and TRBJ2-3, with a weak D call TRBD2 (6 bases). With 7 bases removed from V and 3 bases from J, the gap between germline ends came to 14 bases. The CDR3 consists of 14 residues. CDR1 is SNHLY, CDR2 FYNNEI, per germline. The CDR3 loop is CASTVGGGTDTQYF. The CDR3 DNA follows: TGTGCCAGCACGGTGGGGGGAGGAACAGATACGCAGTATTTT.

The rearrangement links TRBV28 to TRBJ1-4; 7 bases are shared with TRBD1. CDR1 is MDHEN, CDR2 SYDVKM, per germline. The CDR3 extends over 20 amino acids. Unmatched junction bases numbered 31, after V lost 5 bases and J lost 13 bases. CDR3 in DNA: TGTGCCAGCAGTCCCCCCTCAACAGGGGTAAGGGACCTTTATGAAAAAGGACTGTTTTTT. Protein: CASSPPSTGVRDLYEKGLFF.

This chain joins TRBV19 and TRBJ2-2; D is unresolved. Germline CDR1 LNHDA, CDR2 SQIVND (reference sequence). CDR3 size: 14 residues. V dropped 3 bases and J dropped 7 bases, with 12 bases sitting between them. The CDR3 region is CASSIGPTRGELFF. CDR3 nucleotides: TGTGCCAGTAGTATTGGGCCCACGCGCGGGGAGCTGTTTTTT.

J is TRBJ1-4 and V is TRBV5-1, with TRBD1 matching 9 bases. Trimming cost V 3 bases and J 8 bases; bases outside gene matches: 5. CDR1 and CDR2 from the germline V gene are SGHRS and YFSETQ. The CDR3 covers 14 residues. The CDR3 sequence: CASSSQGAREKLFF. CDR3 sequence (DNA): TGCGCCAGCAGCTCACAGGGGGCGCGGGAAAAACTGTTTTTT.

This chain connects TRBV11-2 to TRBJ2-5, with TRBD1 matching over 7 bases. CDR1 and CDR2 from the germline V gene are SGHAT and FQNNGV. The CDR3 contains 17 residues. V was pared by 3 bases and J by 5 bases, with 15 bases of the junction left unmatched. The CDR3 DNA reads TGTGCCAGCAGCTTGGCCCCGAGGGCAGGGGGAAAGGAGACCCAGTACTTC. As protein: CASSLAPRAGGKETQYF.

The chain links TRBV9 to TRBJ2-3, with TRBD1 matching over 9 bases. CDR3 length equals 14 residues. The germline CDR1 and CDR2 sequences are SGDLS and YYNGEE. Germline trimming cut 4 bases from V and 1 base from J; bases unmatched to any gene: 1. CDR3 sequence reads: CASSRDRGTDTQYF. CDR3 nucleotides: TGTGCCAGCAGCCGGGACAGGGGCACAGATACGCAGTATTTT.

This clone has just a few counts. The chain employs TRBV14 and TRBJ2-1, with D possibly being TRBD2 (6 bases). Looked up from germline, CDR1 is SGHDN and CDR2 is FVKESK. The CDR3 has 14 residues. The germline V and J ends were trimmed by 0 bases and 3 bases, with 6 bases remaining between them. The CDR3: CASSQEGGYNEQFF. CDR3 coding DNA: TGTGCCAGCAGCCAAGAGGGAGGCTACAATGAGCAGTTCTTC.

This clone has just a few counts. The chain combines TRBV10-2 with TRBJ1-1; no firm D call. CDR1 and CDR2 (germline): WSHSY, SAAADI. The CDR3 is 13 residues long. With 2 bases removed from V and 8 bases from J, the gap between germline ends came to 12 bases. The CDR3 protein is CASSEGGAREAFF. DNA of the CDR3: TGCGCCAGCAGTGAGGGAGGTGCCAGGGAAGCTTTCTTT.

The chain joins TRBV11-3 to TRBJ1-4; D is unresolved. Germline assignment: CDR1 SGHNT and CDR2 YENEEA. Trimming cost V 3 bases and J 0 bases, with 14 bases left between them. This CDR3 contains 17 residues. CDR3 amino acids: CASSFHRDGTTNEKLFF. The DNA for the CDR3 is TGTGCCAGCAGCTTCCACCGTGACGGGACAACTAATGAAAAACTGTTTTTT.

This sequence joins TRBV20-1 and TRBJ2-7; D is uncertain. This CDR3 is 11 amino acids long. Germline-derived CDR1 and CDR2 are DFQATT and SNEGSKA (reference sequence). Trimming removed 0 bases from V and 2 bases from J, with 2 bases in between. CDR3 amino acids: CSARDTYEQYF. In DNA form, the CDR3 reads TGCAGTGCTAGAGACACCTACGAGCAGTACTTC.

The chain joins TRBV29-1 to TRBJ2-3; D might be TRBD2 (5 bases). The germline V gene encodes CDR1 SQVTM and CDR2 ANQGSEA. This CDR3 is built from 14 residues. The V gene lost 1 base and the J gene lost 4 bases, with 12 bases spanning the gap. The CDR3 here is CSVEVVGSADTQYF. For the CDR3, the DNA is TGCAGCGTTGAAGTTGTAGGGAGCGCAGATACGCAGTATTTT.

The chain employs TRBV5-1 and TRBJ2-7; 10 positions agree with TRBD1. The germline V gene encodes CDR1 SGHRS and CDR2 YFSETQ. With 0 bases clipped from V and 5 bases from J, the junction kept 8 bases outside the gene matches. The CDR3 contains 16 residues. The CDR3 is CASSLGQGATQNEQYF. CDR3 bases: TGCGCCAGCAGCTTGGGACAGGGGGCGACCCAAAACGAGCAGTACTTC.

The chain uses TRBV29-1 and TRBJ2-7; the D is unclear. The CDR3 runs 11 residues. Trimming removed 7 bases from V and 3 bases from J, with 10 bases in between. Germline lookup yields CDR1 SQVTM and CDR2 ANQGSEA. CDR3 nucleotides: TGCAGCGCTGGTTCGGGCTACGAGCAGTACTTC. Protein: CSAGSGYEQYF.

This rearrangement joins TRBV5-4 to TRBJ2-5; TRBD1 might be the D (5 bases). TRBJ2-7 matches the DNA end more closely, so the J call is doubtful. CDR1 and CDR2 from the germline V gene are SGHNT and YYREEE (reference sequence). The CDR3 extends over 15 amino acids. DNA for the CDR3: TGTGCCAGCAGCCTTAGTAGGGGATCGGGCTACGAGCAGTACTTC. Translated, it gives CASSLSRGSGYEQYF.

The chain uses TRBV15 and TRBJ2-1; maybe TRBD1 (5 bases). V lost 1 base, J lost 8 bases, and 12 bases lay in between. Germline CDR1 and CDR2: LNHNV and YYDKDF (reference sequence). The CDR3 is 14 amino acids. CDR3 protein: CATSRGNRYDEQFF. For the CDR3, the DNA is TGTGCCACCAGCAGAGGGAACAGGTATGATGAGCAGTTCTTC.

The chain couples TRBV6-4 to TRBJ2-2, with 8 nucleotides matching TRBD2. The V gene's germline CDR1 is MRHNA and CDR2 SNTAGT. V was clipped by 4 bases and J by 6 bases; unmatched bases: 7. The CDR3 is made up of 15 amino acids. The CDR3 DNA follows: TGTGCCAGCAGTGTTCGGGGGGGTGAAGCCGGGGAGCTGTTTTTT. Translated, it gives CASSVRGGEAGELFF.

V and J are TRBV5-5 and TRBJ1-2; D is uncertain. V was pared by 4 bases and J by 7 bases, with 17 bases between. CDR3 length equals 14 residues. Germline V lookup: CDR1 SGHKS, CDR2 YYEKEE (reference sequence). CDR3: CASSARTRSSGYTF. The DNA for the CDR3 is TGTGCCAGCAGCGCCCGGACTCGAAGCTCTGGCTACACCTTC.

The rearrangement links TRBV9 to TRBJ2-3; possible D gene TRBD1, 5 bases. This CDR3 contains 17 residues. The germline V gene encodes CDR1 SGDLS and CDR2 YYNGEE. V gave up 3 bases and J gave up 2 bases, with 19 bases separating them. The CDR3 nucleotides are TGTGCCAGCAGCGCTCCGTCTACAGGAACCTACACAGATACGCAGTATTTT. Residues: CASSAPSTGTYTDTQYF. Filled out from reference TRBV9 and TRBJ2-3, the complete variable domain reads DSGVTQTPKHLITATGQRVTLRCSPRSGDLSVYWYQQSLDQGLQFLIQYYNGEERAKGNILERFSAQQFPDLHSELNLSSLELGDSALYFCASSAPSTGTYTDTQYFGPGTRLTVL.

This clone has a single count. The rearrangement joins TRBV13 to TRBJ2-5, with 10 bases lining up with TRBD2. Judging by the DNA end, TRBJ2-7 fits better; the J call may be wrong. This CDR3 contains 15 residues. The germline gives CDR1 PRHDT, CDR2 FYEKMQ (reference sequence). The CDR3 sequence: CASSSSSGSQHEQYF. As DNA, the CDR3 is TGTGCCAGCAGCTCCTCTAGCGGGAGTCAACACGAGCAGTACTTC.

This chain uses TRBV5-1 with TRBJ2-7; maybe TRBD2 (7 bases). The CDR3 totals 15 residues. Germline loops: CDR1 SGHRS, CDR2 YFSETQ. V lost 2 bases and J lost 5, with 17 bases in between. CDR3 nucleotides: TGCGCCAGCAGCTTATCGGGGGGCCCGCCTCACGAGCAGTACTTC. It is translated as CASSLSGGPPHEQYF.

J is TRBJ2-1 and V is TRBV15; 9 bases align to TRBD2. In germline, CDR1 is LNHNV, CDR2 YYDKDF (reference sequence). This CDR3 contains 17 residues. The V and J ends lost 0 bases and 5 bases, in that order; junction bases with no gene match: 8. This CDR3 is CATSRDFLAGDHNEQFF. The DNA of the CDR3 is TGTGCCACCAGCAGAGATTTTTTAGCGGGGGACCACAATGAGCAGTTCTTC.

This chain links TRBV5-1 with TRBJ1-1; maybe TRBD1 (6 bases). V lost 1 base and J lost 5, with 12 bases in between. The V gene's germline CDR1 is SGHRS and CDR2 YFSETQ. There are 14 residues in the CDR3. The CDR3 loop reads CASSLSRGWTEAFF. CDR3 nucleotide sequence: TGCGCCAGCAGCTTGAGCAGGGGATGGACTGAAGCTTTCTTT. Combining the CDR3 with reference TRBV5-1 and TRBJ1-1 gives the whole variable domain KAGVTQTPRYLIKTRGQQVTLSCSPISGHRSVSWYQQTPGQGLQFLFEYFSETQRNKGNFPGRFSGRQFSNSRSEMNVSTLELGDSALYLCASSLSRGWTEAFFGQGTRLTVV.